The rows below give T cell receptor beta chains drawn from one sample of a study of blood T cell repertoires in COVID-19. Sequencing was performed with immunoSEQ multiplex PCR; in TCRdb, only in-frame clones are kept and a portion is missing. The table includes about 60,000 clones, about 82% detected once. The sequenced sample consisted of PBMCs or T cells enriched from blood (not recorded which). Receptor source: a woman in her 40s with acute COVID-19. CDR3s leave out the opening cysteine and the closing phenylalanine or tryptophan. Some rows mark clone size as missing; the rest say once, few, many or name a class of expanded clone.

clone size | V gene | CDR3 protein
NA | TRBV11-3 | ASTSRLGNTEAF
NA | TRBV29-1 | SESSGEKDEQF
NA | TRBV11-2 | ASSPLAGGAGNEQF
NA | TRBV28 | ASSFWRELGNYGYT
NA | TRBV24-1 | ATSDPQGPREDEQF
NA | TRBV19 | ASKTRTDWSQPQH
NA | TRBV13 | ASSPRPSGPTGELF
NA | TRBV28 | ASSLGTADNQPQH
NA | TRBV11-2 | ASRQIRGQETQY
NA | TRBV11-2 | ASSLDRAGGVRHEQF
NA | TRBV6-1 | ASSDRTTELYGYT
NA | TRBV14 | ASSQDRTGRDGYT
NA | TRBV19 | ARRQGGVF
NA | TRBV5-8 | ASRQDRNSYNEQF
few | TRBV6-5 | ASSLADSRNSPLH
NA | TRBV9 | ASSGEVSEAF
few | TRBV19 | ASTAGQGSGNTIY
once | TRBV5-6 | ASRQGANTGELF
NA | TRBV28 | ASTRVGGSYGYT
NA | TRBV19 | ASSILGQFNEQF
NA | TRBV5-8 | ASSVPGLSNEQF
NA | TRBV28 | ASTPGSGLNTGELF
once | TRBV18 | ASSLLSGGASNQPQH
NA | TRBV7-3 | ASSSPAGLTPREQY
NA | TRBV11-2 | ASSRRDRGVTGELF
NA | TRBV5-4 | ASSLYSGGDTDTQY
few | TRBV7-8 | ASSTGVEAGELF
NA | TRBV2 | ASSGVDRGLRAWRQPQH
NA | TRBV4-1 | ASSVHRGAGELF
once | TRBV18 | ASSPGTGAKNIQY
NA | TRBV6-5 | ATSSGGAPNEQF
once | TRBV4-1 | ASSQDRVGWTLH
few | TRBV4-1 | ASSQGAARQGGNQPQH
NA | TRBV7-6 | ASSLAGGNGYT
few | TRBV5-6 | ASSPRSNNSPLH
NA | TRBV19 | ASSIAAGELF